Following are 32 T cell receptor beta chains from one sample sequenced in a study of beta chain features in type 1 diabetes. Broader study findings: Type 1 diabetes patients showed a moderate but significant shortening of TCRB CDR3s in all four CD4+ subsets.

These receptors lack a known antigen. The sequenced template was cDNA made from the entire isolated RNA. Clones were read by immunoSEQ multiplex PCR, and TCRdb kept only the in-frame ones, dropping some. This sample yields almost 350,000 clones, of which roughly 9% are seen a single time; about 1% belongs to the top ten. Input material: central memory CD4+ T cells from blood. These receptors originate from a man aged 25-45 years with type 1 diabetes.

This clone has more than one count but fewer than ten. This chain joins TRBV7-8 and TRBJ1-6, with 9 bases identical to TRBD1. V was clipped by 3 bases and J by 7 bases; unmatched bases: 4. CDR3 length: 15 residues. Germline CDR1 is SGHVS and CDR2 is FQNEAQ. CDR3 sequence: CASSFADRGNSPLHF. CDR3 DNA sequence: TGTGCCAGCAGCTTCGCTGACAGGGGGAATTCACCCCTCCACTTT.

This clone has only a few counts. The V call is TRBV6-5, the J call TRBJ1-2; D is ambiguous. This CDR3 region has 12 residues. Germline V CDR1 and CDR2: MNHEY, SVGAGI. Trimming removed 4 bases at V and 3 bases at J, with 6 bases between. CDR3: CASSSLDYGYTF. The CDR3 nucleotides are TGTGCCAGCAGTTCTTTGGACTATGGCTACACCTTC.

This CDR3 is CASSVVAGSTGNTIYF. CDR3 sequence (DNA): TGTGCCAGCAGCGTAGTTGCAGGATCCACTGGAAACACCATATATTTT. V usage is TRBV9 and J usage is TRBJ1-3; D remains unclear. Looked up from germline, CDR1 is SGDLS and CDR2 is YYNGEE. The CDR3 covers 16 residues. The V end was cut by 0 bases, the J end by 2 bases, with 12 bases between.

This clone has just a few counts. The chain recombines TRBV5-1 with TRBJ1-2; no reliable D call. CDR1 and CDR2 from the germline V gene are SGHRS and YFSETQ. Trimming shortened V by 1 base and J by 0 bases, and 4 bases separated the two germline ends. This CDR3 is built from 13 residues. The CDR3 here is CASSLNSNYGYTF. In nucleotides, the CDR3 is TGCGCCAGCAGCTTGAATTCTAACTATGGCTACACCTTC.

The V gene is TRBV5-1, the J gene TRBJ2-1; 10 bases are a match to TRBD1. The CDR3 contains 16 residues. Trimming at V came to 0 bases and at J to 4 bases, leaving 4 bases not matched to a gene. Germline CDR1 is SGHRS and CDR2 is YFSETQ. CDR3 sequence (DNA): TGCGCCAGCAGCTTGGGGGCGGGACAGGGGTACAATGAGCAGTTCTTC. Translation gives CASSLGAGQGYNEQFF.

V usage is TRBV12-5 and J usage is TRBJ2-1, with 10 nucleotides matching TRBD2. Per the germline V gene, CDR1 is LGHNT and CDR2 is FRNRAP. The trim removed 3 bases at V and 10 bases at J, leaving 9 bases unmatched. The CDR3 totals 15 residues. The CDR3 region is CASGLLAGWGSEQFF. The CDR3 coding sequence is TGTGCTAGTGGTTTACTAGCGGGGTGGGGCAGCGAGCAGTTCTTC.

V gene TRBV30 combines with J gene TRBJ2-3; D is uncertain. The germline V and J ends were trimmed by 2 bases and 3 bases, with 15 bases remaining between them. Germline CDR1 GTSNPN, CDR2 SVGIG (reference sequence). The CDR3 has 15 amino acids. CDR3 in amino acids: CAWSPLPGRTDTQYF. The CDR3 DNA sequence: TGTGCCTGGAGTCCGCTGCCCGGGCGTACAGATACGCAGTATTTT.

This clone appeared a few times. The chain combines TRBV7-2 with TRBJ2-5, with D tentatively TRBD2 (6 bases). Germline assignment: CDR1 SGHTA and CDR2 FQGNSA. This CDR3 region has 13 residues. V gave up 5 bases and J gave up 5 bases, with 12 bases separating them. CDR3 region: CASSPRREETQYF. CDR3 DNA sequence: TGTGCCAGCAGCCCAAGGAGGGAGGAGACCCAGTACTTC.

Turning to this clone: Within the sample, other DNA sequences also encode this same CDR3. The genes are TRBV5-1 and TRBJ1-5; possible D gene TRBD1, 5 bases. V lost 0 bases and J lost 5, with 12 bases in between. CDR3 length: 15 amino acids. Per the germline V gene, CDR1 is SGHRS and CDR2 is YFSETQ. CDR3 in DNA: TGCGCCAGCAGCTTGGGGCAGGGATTTGATCAGCCCCAGCATTTT. This encodes CASSLGQGFDQPQHF. Filled out from reference TRBV5-1 and TRBJ1-5, the complete variable domain reads KAGVTQTPRYLIKTRGQQVTLSCSPISGHRSVSWYQQTPGQGLQFLFEYFSETQRNKGNFPGRFSGRQFSNSRSEMNVSTLELGDSALYLCASSLGQGFDQPQHFGDGTRLSIL.

The chain is built from TRBV7-9 and TRBJ1-4; 7 nucleotides line up with TRBD1. V shed 5 bases and J 6 bases; nucleotides not matched to a gene: 12. CDR1 and CDR2 (germline): SEHNR, FQNEAQ (reference sequence). The CDR3 covers 16 residues. CDR3 nucleotide sequence: TGTGCCAGCAGCCAGGGGGAGACAGGGTTTTATGAAAAACTGTTTTTT. It yields the protein CASSQGETGFYEKLFF.

This chain uses TRBV7-2 with TRBJ2-3; 8 bases align to TRBD1. Per germline, CDR1 SGHTA and CDR2 FQGNSA. The CDR3 spans 14 residues. J gave up 5 bases and V 5 bases, and 6 bases lay outside the gene matches. CDR3 amino acids: CASSPRQGLDTQYF. The DNA for the CDR3 is TGTGCCAGCAGCCCGAGACAGGGGTTAGATACGCAGTATTTT.

About this clone itself: Sequence at one end of the junction differs from germline and may be a read error. The V and J genes are TRBV10-3 and TRBJ2-6; no definite D call. Germline lookup yields CDR1 ENHRY and CDR2 SYGVKD. The CDR3 covers 13 residues. The CDR3 coding sequence is TGTGCCAGCAGTCTGCCTGGGGCCAACGTCCTGACTTTC. Its protein is CASSLPGANVLTF.

This clone came up a few times. J is TRBJ1-1 and V is TRBV2; no clear D. This CDR3 is 14 amino acids long. With 5 bases removed from V and 0 bases from J, the gap between germline ends came to 10 bases. The germline CDR1 and CDR2 sequences are SNHLY and FYNNEI. The CDR3, as DNA: TGTGCCAGCAGTCAGGAGCGATTGAACACTGAAGCTTTCTTT. This encodes CASSQERLNTEAFF.

This clone was detected once. This rearrangement joins TRBV5-6 to TRBJ1-6; 7 positions agree with TRBD1. Germline V gene sequence: CDR1 SGHDT, CDR2 YYEEEE. V lost 4 bases to trimming and J lost 10 bases; unmatched junction nucleotides: 8. This CDR3 spans 14 amino acids. For the CDR3, the DNA is TGTGCCAGCAGCCGGACAGGATATGGATCACCCCTCCACTTT. It encodes CASSRTGYGSPLHF.

The table lists this clone with a few counts. The chain carries TRBV2 and TRBJ1-1; 8 positions agree with TRBD1. There are 14 residues in the CDR3. J gave up 5 bases and V 7 bases, and 9 bases lay outside the gene matches. Germline V gene data show CDR1 as SNHLY and CDR2 as FYNNEI. CDR3 in DNA: TGTGCCAGCACTGATACAGGGGGAAGGACTGAAGCTTTCTTT. This translates into CASTDTGGRTEAFF.

The chain recombines TRBV7-6 with TRBJ1-1; D remains unclear. Germline assignment: CDR1 SGHVS and CDR2 FNYEAQ. Trimming took 2 bases from V and 1 from J, leaving 5 bases between them. The CDR3 is made up of 13 amino acids. CDR3 amino acids: CASSLQPNTEAFF. The CDR3 bases are TGTGCCAGCAGCTTACAGCCGAACACTGAAGCTTTCTTT.

This chain connects TRBV7-9 to TRBJ1-2; 9 bases map to TRBD1. Germline CDR1 is SEHNR and CDR2 is FQNEAQ (reference sequence). The ends lost 5 bases at V and 2 bases at J; junction bases unmatched: 3. There are 14 residues in the CDR3. CDR3 sequence (DNA): TGTGCCAGCAGCCCCGGACAGGGGAACTATGGCTACACCTTC. It specifies CASSPGQGNYGYTF.

The J gene is TRBJ2-5, the V gene TRBV2; D ambiguous. CDR3 length: 16 amino acids. Trimming stripped 6 bases from V and 4 bases from J, with 21 bases between. Germline V gives CDR1 SNHLY, CDR2 FYNNEI. CDR3 DNA sequence: TGTGCCAGCAGCCTTTCGACGGTCTTTGTAGGAGAGACCCAGTACTTC. This translates into CASSLSTVFVGETQYF.

This clone was found a few times. The chain has TRBV6-5 and TRBJ1-2; tentatively, D is TRBD1 (5 bases). Trimming removed 10 bases at V and 3 bases at J, with 18 bases between. The CDR3 has 14 residues. The V gene's germline CDR1 is MNHEY and CDR2 SVGAGI. CDR3 sequence: CAIADVDSYYGYTF. The CDR3 DNA reads as TGTGCCATCGCGGACGTTGACAGCTACTATGGCTACACCTTC.

This chain connects TRBV5-1 to TRBJ2-1, with 9 positions matching TRBD2. The CDR3 spans 14 residues. From germline, CDR1 is SGHRS and CDR2 YFSETQ. V was pared by 0 bases and J by 12 bases, with 7 bases of the junction left unmatched. The CDR3 nucleotides are TGCGCCAGCAGCTTGGCGGTTAGCGGGGGAGGGCAGTTCTTC. Translating it yields CASSLAVSGGGQFF. The variable domain in full, with the rest retrieved from reference TRBV5-1 and TRBJ2-1, is KAGVTQTPRYLIKTRGQQVTLSCSPISGHRSVSWYQQTPGQGLQFLFEYFSETQRNKGNFPGRFSGRQFSNSRSEMNVSTLELGDSALYLCASSLAVSGGGQFFGPGTRLTVL.

The gene calls are TRBV25-1 and TRBJ2-1; D tentatively fits TRBD1 or TRBD2 (5 bases each). Trimming stripped 4 bases from V and 6 bases from J, with 13 bases between. The CDR3 runs 14 residues. From germline, CDR1 is MGHDK and CDR2 SYGVNS. Here the CDR3 reads CASSGPGRFNEQFF. In DNA form, the CDR3 reads TGTGCCAGCAGTGGACCAGGGAGATTCAATGAGCAGTTCTTC.

The rearrangement links TRBV7-2 to TRBJ2-3; the D gene is possibly TRBD2 (6 bases). The CDR3 consists of 16 residues. Trimming cost V 4 bases and J 0 bases, with 14 bases left between them. The germline gives CDR1 SGHTA, CDR2 FQGNSA. CDR3 coding DNA: TGTGCCAGCAGCTCCCCAGGGACTGCTAGCACAGATACGCAGTATTTT. Its protein is CASSSPGTASTDTQYF.

The chain joins TRBV20-1 to TRBJ2-3; perhaps TRBD2 as D (7 bases). Trimming left V 6 bases short and J 5 bases short, with 9 bases between. Germline CDR1 DFQATT, CDR2 SNEGSKA (reference sequence). This CDR3 region has 11 residues. The CDR3 spells CSAGGGDTQYF. The CDR3 bases are TGCAGTGCGGGAGGGGGAGATACGCAGTATTTT.

This clone was found a few times. The J gene is TRBJ2-5, the V gene TRBV11-2; 9 nucleotides agree with TRBD2. CDR3 length: 15 amino acids. V was pared by 1 base and J by 9 bases, with 9 bases of the junction left unmatched. Germline V CDR1 and CDR2: SGHAT, FQNNGV. CDR3 amino acids: CASSLVTTSGLPQYF. DNA for the CDR3: TGTGCCAGCAGCTTAGTGACGACTAGCGGCCTCCCCCAGTACTTC. The full variable domain, its missing parts supplied by reference TRBV11-2 and TRBJ2-5, is EAGVAQSPRYKIIEKRQSVAFWCNPISGHATLYWYQQILGQGPKLLIQFQNNGVVDDSQLPKDRFSAERLKGVDSTLKIQPAKLEDSAVYLCASSLVTTSGLPQYFGPGTRLLVL.

This clone turned up a few times. The chain is built from TRBV5-6 and TRBJ1-6, with a possible D match to TRBD1 (5 bases). Germline V lookup: CDR1 SGHDT, CDR2 YYEEEE. The length of the CDR3 is 15 residues. V lost 0 bases and J 10 bases, leaving 14 bases between the germline ends. CDR3 coding DNA: TGTGCCAGCAGCTTGGAGGGCAGGGTAAACTCACCCCTCCACTTT. Protein: CASSLEGRVNSPLHF. Full variable domain (remainder filled in from reference TRBV5-6 and TRBJ1-6): DAGVTQSPTHLIKTRGQQVTLRCSPKSGHDTVSWYQQALGQGPQFIFQYYEEEERQRGNFPDRFSGHQFPNYSSELNVNALLLGDSALYLCASSLEGRVNSPLHFGNGTRLTVT.

A single count supports this clone. V gene TRBV12-5 combines with J gene TRBJ2-1; TRBD2 matches 8 bases. The germline gives CDR1 LGHNT, CDR2 FRNRAP. Losses at the gene ends were 0 bases for V and 2 bases for J; bases not matched to a gene: 0. CDR3 length: 15 residues. Here the CDR3 DNA reads TGTGCTAGTGGTTTGGTACTAGCGGCCTACAATGAGCAGTTCTTC. Amino acids: CASGLVLAAYNEQFF.

This clone showed up many times. V and J are TRBV28 and TRBJ2-1; D remains unclear. There are 11 residues in the CDR3. Germline lookup yields CDR1 MDHEN and CDR2 SYDVKM. The V end was cut by 2 bases, the J end by 8 bases, with 4 bases between. The DNA of the CDR3 is TGTGCCAGCAGTTTAAATCATGAGCAGTTCTTC. Its translation: CASSLNHEQFF.

This clone was detected a few times. The chain employs TRBV9 and TRBJ2-3; 9 positions agree with TRBD1. V was pared by 4 bases and J by 3 bases, with 6 bases of the junction left unmatched. Germline V gene data show CDR1 as SGDLS and CDR2 as YYNGEE. The CDR3 spans 15 residues. DNA for the CDR3: TGTGCCAGCAGCACCGGACAGGGGACTACAGATACGCAGTATTTT. The encoded protein is CASSTGQGTTDTQYF.

This chain joins TRBV30 and TRBJ2-5; 7 bases agree with TRBD1. This CDR3 has 13 amino acids. The V gene's germline CDR1 is GTSNPN and CDR2 SVGIG (reference sequence). V lost 1 base and J lost 5; bases outside the gene matches: 4. The CDR3 spells CAWSGTGPETQYF. The CDR3 DNA reads as TGTGCCTGGAGTGGGACAGGCCCGGAGACCCAGTACTTC.

V usage is TRBV15 and J usage is TRBJ1-1; D is possibly TRBD1 (5 bases). Trimming left V 1 base short and J 1 base short, with 10 bases between. CDR3 length equals 15 residues. Germline CDR1 LNHNV, CDR2 YYDKDF (reference sequence). The CDR3 DNA is TGTGCCACCAGCAGAGCGGGGGATCGGAACACTGAAGCTTTCTTT. This gives the protein CATSRAGDRNTEAFF.

The chain uses TRBV6-4 and TRBJ1-2; tentatively, D is TRBD1 (6 bases). The germline gives CDR1 MRHNA, CDR2 SNTAGT. Trimming removed 7 bases from V and 0 bases from J, with 21 bases in between. The CDR3 contains 17 residues. The CDR3 region is CASKGSFRDTPNYGYTF. DNA for the CDR3: TGTGCCAGCAAAGGGAGTTTCCGGGACACTCCTAACTATGGCTACACCTTC.

The chain combines TRBV11-2 with TRBJ2-4, with TRBD2 matching 8 bases. The CDR3 is made up of 15 amino acids. Germline lookup yields CDR1 SGHAT and CDR2 FQNNGV. The junction had 10 bases not matched to a gene; V was cut back by 6 bases and J by 6 bases. The CDR3 protein is CASSIRGGVTNIQYF. DNA for the CDR3: TGTGCCAGCAGTATCCGGGGGGGCGTTACAAACATTCAGTACTTC. The whole variable domain, filled in from reference TRBV11-2 and TRBJ2-4, reads EAGVAQSPRYKIIEKRQSVAFWCNPISGHATLYWYQQILGQGPKLLIQFQNNGVVDDSQLPKDRFSAERLKGVDSTLKIQPAKLEDSAVYLCASSIRGGVTNIQYFGAGTRLSVL.